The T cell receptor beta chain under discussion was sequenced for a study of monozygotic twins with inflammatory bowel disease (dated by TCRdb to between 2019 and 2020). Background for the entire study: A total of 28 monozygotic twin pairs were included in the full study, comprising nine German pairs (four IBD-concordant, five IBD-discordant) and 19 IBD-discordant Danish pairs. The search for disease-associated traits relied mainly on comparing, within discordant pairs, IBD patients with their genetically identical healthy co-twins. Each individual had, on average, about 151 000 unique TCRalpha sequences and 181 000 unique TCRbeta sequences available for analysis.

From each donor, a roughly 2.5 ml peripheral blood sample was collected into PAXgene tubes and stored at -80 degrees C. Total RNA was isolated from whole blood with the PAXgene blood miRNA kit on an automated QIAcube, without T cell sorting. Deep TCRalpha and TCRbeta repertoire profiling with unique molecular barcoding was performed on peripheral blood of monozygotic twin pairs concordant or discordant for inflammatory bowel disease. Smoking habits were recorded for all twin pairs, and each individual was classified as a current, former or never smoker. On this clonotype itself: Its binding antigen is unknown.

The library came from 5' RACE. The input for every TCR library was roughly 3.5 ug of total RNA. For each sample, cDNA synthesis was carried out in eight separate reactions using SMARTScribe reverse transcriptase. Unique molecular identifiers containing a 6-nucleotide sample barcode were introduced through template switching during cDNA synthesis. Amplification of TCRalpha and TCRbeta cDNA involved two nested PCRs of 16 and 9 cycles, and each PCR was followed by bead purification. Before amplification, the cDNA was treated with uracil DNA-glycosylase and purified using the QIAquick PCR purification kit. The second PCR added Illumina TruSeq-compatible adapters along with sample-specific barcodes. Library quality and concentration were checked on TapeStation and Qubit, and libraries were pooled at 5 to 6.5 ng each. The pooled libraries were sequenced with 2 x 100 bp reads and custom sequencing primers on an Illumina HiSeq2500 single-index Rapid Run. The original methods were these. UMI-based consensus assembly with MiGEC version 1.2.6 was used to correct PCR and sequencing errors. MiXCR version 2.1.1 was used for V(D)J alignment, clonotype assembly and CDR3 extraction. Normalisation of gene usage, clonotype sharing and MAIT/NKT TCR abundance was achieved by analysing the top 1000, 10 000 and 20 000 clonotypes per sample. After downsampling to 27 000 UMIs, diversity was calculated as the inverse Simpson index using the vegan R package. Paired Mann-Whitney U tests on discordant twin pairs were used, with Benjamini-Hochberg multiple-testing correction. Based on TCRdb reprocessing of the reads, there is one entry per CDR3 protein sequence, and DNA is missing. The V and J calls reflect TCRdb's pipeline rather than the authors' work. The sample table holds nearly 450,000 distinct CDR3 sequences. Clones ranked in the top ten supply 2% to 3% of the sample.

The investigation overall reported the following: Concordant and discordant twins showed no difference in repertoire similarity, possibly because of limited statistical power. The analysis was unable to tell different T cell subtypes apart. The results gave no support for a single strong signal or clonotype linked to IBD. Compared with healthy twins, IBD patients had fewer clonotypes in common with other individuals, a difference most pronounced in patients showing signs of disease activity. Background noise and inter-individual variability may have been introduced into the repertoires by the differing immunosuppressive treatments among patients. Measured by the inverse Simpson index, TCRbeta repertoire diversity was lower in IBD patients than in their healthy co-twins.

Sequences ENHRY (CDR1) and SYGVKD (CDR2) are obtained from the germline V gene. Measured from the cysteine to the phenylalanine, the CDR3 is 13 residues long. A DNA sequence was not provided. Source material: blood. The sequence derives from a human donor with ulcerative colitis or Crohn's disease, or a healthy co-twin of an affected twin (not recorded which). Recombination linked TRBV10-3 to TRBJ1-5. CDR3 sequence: CAISESGNQPQHF.